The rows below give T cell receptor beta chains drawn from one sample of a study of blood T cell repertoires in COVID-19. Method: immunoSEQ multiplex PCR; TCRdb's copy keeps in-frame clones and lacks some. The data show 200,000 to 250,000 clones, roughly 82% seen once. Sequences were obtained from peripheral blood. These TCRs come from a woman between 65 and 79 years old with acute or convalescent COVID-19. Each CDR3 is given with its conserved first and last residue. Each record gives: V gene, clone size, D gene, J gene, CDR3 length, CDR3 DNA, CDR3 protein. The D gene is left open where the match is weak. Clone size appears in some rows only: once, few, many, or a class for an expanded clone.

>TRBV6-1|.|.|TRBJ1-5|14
TGTGCCAGCAGTGAACACGGGGGATGGCAGCCCCAGCATTTT
CASSEHGGWQPQHF
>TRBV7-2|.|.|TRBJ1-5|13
TGTGCCAGCAGCTTAGCCTTTAATCAGCCCCAGCATTTT
CASSLAFNQPQHF
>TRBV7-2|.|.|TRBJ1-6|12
TGTGCCAGCAGCCCCTTTAATTCACCCCTCCACTTT
CASSPFNSPLHF
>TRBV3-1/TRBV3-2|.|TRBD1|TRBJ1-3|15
TGTGCCAGCAGAGAGGCCGGGACAGTTGGAAACACCATATATTTT
CASREAGTVGNTIYF
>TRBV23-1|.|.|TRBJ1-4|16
TGCGCCAGCAGTCAGCCAAAACAGGGACCTAATGAAAAACTGTTTTTT
CASSQPKQGPNEKLFF
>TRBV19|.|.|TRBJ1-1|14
TGTGCCACCCAGAGGGGGACACTGAACACTGAAGCTTTCTTT
CATQRGTLNTEAFF
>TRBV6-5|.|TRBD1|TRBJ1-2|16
TGTGCCAGCAGTTACTCAGCCATAGGGGGCGGCTATGGCTACACCTTC
CASSYSAIGGGYGYTF
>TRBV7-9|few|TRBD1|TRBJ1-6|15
TGTGCCAGCAGCCCAGGGGGACAGGGATCTTCACCCCTCCACTTT
CASSPGGQGSSPLHF
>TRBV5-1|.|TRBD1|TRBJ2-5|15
TGCGCCAGCAGCCCAGGGACAGGGGGCCCTGAGACCCAGTACTTC
CASSPGTGGPETQYF
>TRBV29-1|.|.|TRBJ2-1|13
TGCAGCGTTGACAGGGAAGGGAACAATGAGCAGTTCTTC
CSVDREGNNEQFF
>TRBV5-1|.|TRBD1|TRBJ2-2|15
TGCGCCAGCAGATTACAGGGGGAACCCACCGGGGAGCTGTTTTTT
CASRLQGEPTGELFF
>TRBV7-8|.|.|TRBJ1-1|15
TGTGCCAGCAGCTTAGCGGGGACACAGAACACTGAAGCTTTCTTT
CASSLAGTQNTEAFF
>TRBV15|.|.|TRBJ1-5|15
TGTGCCACCAGCAGCGCAGGGGTTCGGGATCAGCCCCAGCATTTT
CATSSAGVRDQPQHF
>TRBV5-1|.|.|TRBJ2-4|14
TGCGCCAGCAGCTTCGGAGATGTTTTAAACATTCAGTACTTC
CASSFGDVLNIQYF
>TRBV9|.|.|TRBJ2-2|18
TGTGCCAGCAGCGTAGACGCGGGGGCTCGGGTGAACACCGGGGAGCTGTTTTTT
CASSVDAGARVNTGELFF
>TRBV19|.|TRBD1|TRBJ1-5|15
TGTGCCAGCGATTTCCGGGACAGGGATTTTCGGCCCCAGCATTTT
CASDFRDRDFRPQHF
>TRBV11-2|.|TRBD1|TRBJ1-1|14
TGTGCCAGCAGTTTACAGGGGGCAGGGACTGAAGCTTTCTTT
CASSLQGAGTEAFF
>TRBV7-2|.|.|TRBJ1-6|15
TGTGCCAGCAGCTCGCAGGGTGGCTACGGTTCACCCCTCCACTTT
CASSSQGGYGSPLHF
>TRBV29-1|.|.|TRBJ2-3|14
TGCAGCCATTCTCGACAGGAGCTCACAGATACGCAGTATTTT
CSHSRQELTDTQYF
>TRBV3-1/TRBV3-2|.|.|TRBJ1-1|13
TGTGCCAGCAGACCCGACGGTCGAGGGGAAGCTTTCTTT
CASRPDGRGEAFF
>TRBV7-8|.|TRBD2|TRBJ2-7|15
TGTGCCAGCAGCTTCGGGCGGGGGGGAAACTACGAGCAGTACTTC
CASSFGRGGNYEQYF
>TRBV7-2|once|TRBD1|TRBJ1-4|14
TGTGCCAGCAGCTCGACAGGGAGGAGTGAAAAACTGTTTTTT
CASSSTGRSEKLFF
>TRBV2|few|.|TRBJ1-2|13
TGTGCCAGCGGAAGGAGTCGACAGGCGAGCTACACCTTC
CASGRSRQASYTF
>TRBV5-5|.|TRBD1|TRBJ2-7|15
TGTGCCAGCAGCTTGGTTCCGCAGGGGGCGTACGAGCAGTACTTC
CASSLVPQGAYEQYF
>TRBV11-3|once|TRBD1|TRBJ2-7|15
TGTGCCAGCAGCCTCTCCGGGACAGGGGAAGGGGAGCAGTACTTC
CASSLSGTGEGEQYF
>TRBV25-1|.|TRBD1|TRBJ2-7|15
TGTGCCAGCCAAGAACCGGGACAGGGGGCGTACGAGCAGTACTTC
CASQEPGQGAYEQYF
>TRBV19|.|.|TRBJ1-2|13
TGTGCCAGTAGTTTAGACACCAGCGGGGGCTACACCTTC
CASSLDTSGGYTF
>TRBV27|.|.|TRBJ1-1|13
TGTGCCAGCAGTTCCCACGGGAACACTGAAGCTTTCTTT
CASSSHGNTEAFF
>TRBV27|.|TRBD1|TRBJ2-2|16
TGTGCCAGCTTTAAACCCGGGACAGGGAGCACCGGGGAGCTGTTTTTT
CASFKPGTGSTGELFF
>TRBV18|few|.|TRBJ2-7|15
TGTGCCAGCTCACAAACAGCACTTTCGACCTACGAGCAGTACTTC
CASSQTALSTYEQYF
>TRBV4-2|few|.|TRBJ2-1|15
TGTGCCAGCAGCCAGGGGGGATTTTCCTACAATGAGCAGTTCTTC
CASSQGGFSYNEQFF
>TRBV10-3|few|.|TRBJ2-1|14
TGTGCCATCAGTGAAAAGGAGGGGTACAATGAGCAGTTCTTC
CAISEKEGYNEQFF
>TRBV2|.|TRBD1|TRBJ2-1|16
TGTGCCAGCAGTTACTCCGCGACAGGGTCGTACAATGAGCAGTTCTTC
CASSYSATGSYNEQFF
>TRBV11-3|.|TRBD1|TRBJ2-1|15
TGTGCCAGCAGCCCCCGGGACAGGGGGTTAAATGAGCAGTTCTTC
CASSPRDRGLNEQFF